Sequencing of this TCR beta chain was carried out in a study of blood T cell repertoires in COVID-19. This table comes from immunoSEQ multiplex PCR, and its TCRdb copy is limited to in-frame clones, with some not included. The data contain nearly 45,000 clones, under 90% of them singletons. Trimming shortened V by 1 base and J by 3 bases, and 7 bases separated the two germline ends. The CDR3 consists of 13 residues. Germline assignment: CDR1 MNHEY and CDR2 SVGEGT. The rearrangement joins TRBV6-2 or TRBV6-3 to TRBJ2-7, with a possible D match to TRBD1 (5 bases). Sequencing was carried out using peripheral blood. The TCR was taken from a human donor in a cohort sampled during active COVID-19. The CDR3, as DNA: TGTGCCAGCAGTTACTTGACAGTCTACGAGCAGTACTTC. Encoded protein: CASSYLTVYEQYF.